One sample yielded the 9 T cell receptor beta chains listed below, sequenced in a study of cytomegalovirus exposure and HLA in healthy donors. PCR involved 60 Vbeta and 13 Jbeta primers. Libraries were prepared by immunoSEQ multiplex PCR; TCRdb keeps only in-frame clonotypes and omits some of them. The sample carries approximately 110,000 clones, less than 80% recorded once. The sequenced sample was PBMCs. The receptors come from a man aged 30 to 39 in good health and CMV-seropositive.

This clone turned up a few times. The chain links TRBV25-1 to TRBJ1-5, with 7 bases identical to TRBD1. V trimming: 3 bases; J trimming: 4 bases; junction bases outside the gene matches: 6. The CDR3 covers 15 residues. The germline V gene has CDR1 MGHDK and CDR2 SYGVNS. CDR3 DNA: TGTGCCAGCAGTGATAAGGGGACAGCAAATCAGCCCCAGCATTTT. It is translated as CASSDKGTANQPQHF.

This clone was seen once. The V gene is TRBV7-2, the J gene TRBJ1-2; D is undetermined. Trimming took off 2 bases at V and 6 bases at J, with 10 bases between the two ends. Germline CDR1 SGHTA, CDR2 FQGNSA. CDR3 length equals 13 residues. The CDR3 loop reads CASSLKWADGYTF. CDR3 DNA: TGTGCCAGCAGCTTAAAGTGGGCCGATGGCTACACCTTC.

Only a few counts were recorded for this clone. The chain employs TRBV2 and TRBJ2-2, with 12 bases identical to TRBD2. V shed 10 bases, J shed 3 bases, and the junction held 6 bases outside the gene matches. In germline, CDR1 is SNHLY, CDR2 FYNNEI. CDR3 size: 15 residues. CDR3 region: CATTSGGFYTGELFF. CDR3 sequence (DNA): TGTGCCACCACTAGCGGGGGGTTTTACACCGGGGAGCTGTTTTTT.

This clone was counted between two and nine times. This chain joins TRBV14 and TRBJ2-5; a weak D match, TRBD2 (7 bases). The CDR3 covers 17 residues. V lost 0 bases, J lost 4 bases, and 18 bases lay in between. Germline V lookup: CDR1 SGHDN, CDR2 FVKESK. The CDR3 DNA reads TGTGCCAGCAGCCAAGAAGGAAGAAGGCGGGGGCGAGAGACCCAGTACTTC. It codes for CASSQEGRRRGRETQYF.

The chain uses TRBV25-1 and TRBJ2-1; D gene unclear. CDR3 length: 11 residues. Germline V gives CDR1 MGHDK, CDR2 SYGVNS. V lost 4 bases and J 8 bases, leaving 6 bases between the germline ends. The CDR3 loop is CASSVVDEQFF. The CDR3 nucleotides read TGTGCCAGCAGTGTAGTCGATGAGCAGTTCTTC. Looking up the rest from reference TRBV25-1 and TRBJ2-1 gives the full variable domain: EADIYQTPRYLVIGTGKKITLECSQTMGHDKMYWYQQDPGMELHLIHYSYGVNSTEKGDLSSESTVSRIRTEHFPLTLESARPSHTSQYLCASSVVDEQFFGPGTRLTVL.

The CDR3 sequence is CASSQDRAGGYGYTF. The CDR3 DNA reads TGTGCCAGCAGCCAAGATCGGGCAGGGGGCTATGGCTACACCTTC. This chain links TRBV4-2 with TRBJ1-2, with TRBD1 matching 7 bases. V was clipped by 0 bases and J by 4 bases; unmatched bases: 5. Germline assignment: CDR1 LGHNA and CDR2 YNFKEQ. The CDR3 is made up of 15 amino acids.

This chain uses TRBV27 with TRBJ2-5; 8 nucleotides align to TRBD2. V was clipped by 0 bases and J by 2 bases; unmatched bases: 2. Germline V CDR1 and CDR2: MNHEY, SMNVEV (reference sequence). The CDR3 extends over 15 amino acids. CDR3 amino acids: CASSLSSGDQETQYF. CDR3 nucleotide sequence: TGTGCCAGCAGTTTATCTAGCGGGGATCAAGAGACCCAGTACTTC.

The chain combines TRBV5-1 with TRBJ2-1; 7 bases fit TRBD1. The germline gives CDR1 SGHRS, CDR2 YFSETQ. This CDR3 is built from 13 residues. Unmatched junction bases numbered 8, after V lost 7 bases and J lost 7 bases. The CDR3 nucleotides read TGCGCCAGCGGGATAATACAGGGGAATGAGCAGTTCTTC. This codes for CASGIIQGNEQFF.

This clone has a handful of counts. This chain uses TRBV27 with TRBJ1-2, with a tentative D call TRBD1 (5 bases). The V end lost 0 bases, the J end lost 6 bases, and 14 bases lay between the germline ends. This CDR3 is 15 amino acids long. Germline V gene lookup returns CDR1 MNHEY and CDR2 SMNVEV (reference sequence). The CDR3 spells CASSLSTDSVDGYTF. In nucleotides, the CDR3 is TGTGCCAGCAGTTTATCGACCGACAGTGTTGATGGCTACACCTTC.